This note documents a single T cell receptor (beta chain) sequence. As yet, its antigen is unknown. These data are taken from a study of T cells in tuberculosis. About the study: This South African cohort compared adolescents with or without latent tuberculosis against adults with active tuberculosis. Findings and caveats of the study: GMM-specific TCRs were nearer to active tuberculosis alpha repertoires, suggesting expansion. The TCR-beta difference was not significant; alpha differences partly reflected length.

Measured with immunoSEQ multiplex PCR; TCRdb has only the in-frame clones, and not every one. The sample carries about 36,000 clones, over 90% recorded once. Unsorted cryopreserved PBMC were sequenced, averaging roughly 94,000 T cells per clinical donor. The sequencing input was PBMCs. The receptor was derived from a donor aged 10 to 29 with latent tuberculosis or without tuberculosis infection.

In nucleotides, the CDR3 is TGTGCCAGTTCGGGGAACACTGAAGCTTTCTTT. Protein: CASSGNTEAFF. The chain employs TRBV10-3 and TRBJ1-1; D remains unclear. V lost 10 bases, J lost 1 base, and 7 bases lay in between. The CDR3 is made up of 11 amino acids. From germline, CDR1 is ENHRY and CDR2 SYGVKD.